Described below is a single T cell receptor beta chain sequence and its context. The antigen it binds to is not known. Per-nucleotide qualities are absent, and no much larger clonotype sits a single base away. This record comes from a study of metastatic and nonmetastatic thyroid tumors (dated by TCRdb to the early 2020s). In terms of the full investigation: For patients with malignant and with benign thyroid disease, the researchers compared repertoires between peripheral blood samples and tumor or nodule tissue samples.

The V end gives up 4 bases and the J end 3 bases, leaving 3 bases in the junction not matched to a gene. CDR1 SNHLY and CDR2 FYNNEI are derived from the germline V gene. The CDR3 spans 14 residues, from the cysteine through the phenylalanine. Left in the record is the CDR3 DNA by itself, 42 bases read in frame from the first base. None of the patients had been given any treatment before thyroid surgery. Using T-cell receptor beta sequencing, the researchers looked back retrospectively at clinical samples from patients, gathered between the early 2010s and the late 2010s. Beyond this particular receptor, the publication reports: TCR beta diversity was reported as significantly higher in malignant tumors than in benign nodules, in both blood and tumor samples.

Library preparation used PCR. This sample was sequenced with an Illumina HiSeq 4000. High-throughput sequencing was used to profile the TCR beta-chain CDR3 region of every patient. As for the authors' bioinformatics: CDR3 differences across clinicopathological groups were used to build a classifier for discriminating distant-metastatic papillary thyroid cancer patients. Repertoire diversity was assessed with the Shannon index, and tumor-blood repertoire similarity with the Morisita-Horn index. TCRdb reworked the public reads: Q25 trimming with fastp, MiXCR clone assembly, productive beta chains retained. The V and J calls come from TCRdb's annotation, not from the publication. This sample holds around 4,900 clones; roughly 35% were observed only once. Jointly, the top ten make up about 28% of the sample.

Sequences were obtained from adjacent normal tissue. Rearrangement joined TRBV2 to TRBJ2-3; 8 middle bases align to TRBD2. This receptor was obtained from a male donor with papillary thyroid cancer or a benign thyroid nodule (not recorded which). Some clones in this sample may be carry-over from other donors' samples. The CDR3 reads CASSVSGITDTQYF. The DNA sequence reads TGTGCCAGCAGTGTTAGCGGGATTACAGATACGCAGTATTTT.